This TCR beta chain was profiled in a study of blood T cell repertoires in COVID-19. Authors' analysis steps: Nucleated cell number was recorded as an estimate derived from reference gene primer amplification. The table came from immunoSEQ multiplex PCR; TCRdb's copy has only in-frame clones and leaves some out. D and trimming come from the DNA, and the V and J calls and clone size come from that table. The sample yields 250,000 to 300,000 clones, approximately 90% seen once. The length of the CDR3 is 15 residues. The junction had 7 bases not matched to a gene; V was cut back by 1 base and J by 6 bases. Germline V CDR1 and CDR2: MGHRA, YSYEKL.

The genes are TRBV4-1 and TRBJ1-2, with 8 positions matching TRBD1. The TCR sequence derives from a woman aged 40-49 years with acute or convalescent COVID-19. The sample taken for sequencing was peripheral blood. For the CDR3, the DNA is TGCGCCAGCAGCCAAGGGGACAGGAATAATCATGGCTACACCTTC. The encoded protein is CASSQGDRNNHGYTF.